This T cell receptor (beta chain) comes out of a study of blood T cell repertoires in COVID-19. Study in general: Samples taken during acute and convalescent COVID-19 were collected in the United States, Italy and Spain.

CDR3 size: 15 residues. V dropped 5 bases and J dropped 8 bases, with 19 bases sitting between them. Per the germline V gene, CDR1 is SEHNR and CDR2 is FQNEAQ (reference sequence). Original handling: Amplification of reference gene primers provided the estimated nucleated cell counts. The method was immunoSEQ multiplex PCR; TCRdb's version includes in-frame clones alone and lacks a portion of them. D and trimming come from the DNA, and the V and J calls and clone size come from that table. Altogether tens of thousands of clones are present, more than 70% being singletons, with the ten largest covering roughly 2.6%. Enrolment of Seattle patients took place during active infection, and they were followed longitudinally.

This clonotype was sampled from a man aged 50 to 59 with COVID-19, enrolled during active disease. The sample taken for sequencing was peripheral blood. The chain recombines TRBV7-9 with TRBJ2-1; D is perhaps TRBD1 (6 bases). The DNA for the CDR3 is TGTGCCAGCAGCCTCAGGGGATCAGGGCGCGATGAGCAGTTCTTC. It is translated as CASSLRGSGRDEQFF.